What follows is one T cell receptor beta chain and its context. Its antigen has not been determined. The sample holds no much larger clone one base away, and base qualities are not on file. The sample is drawn from a study of T cell responses to AZD1222 COVID-19 vaccine (dated by TCRdb to the early 2020s). A note on the overall study: AZD1222 recipients whose second dose came at about 4 weeks and those whose second dose came at about 12 weeks were combined into one group, since spike-specific TCR depth and breadth did not differ between the two schedules. TCR sequencing covered 233 trial participants: about 210 given two doses of AZD1222 and about 26 given two doses of MenACWY control vaccine. Enrollment into the trials was organized by age into subgroups of 18-55, 56-69 and 70-plus years, and those subgroups contained roughly 150, 30 and 60 TCR-sequenced participants, respectively.

Points the paper makes about the study in general: The whole spike protein was spanned by vaccine-associated CD4 TCRs, and dominant responses were seen in regions 160-218 and 743-854. Nearly half of unique spike-specific TCRs reportedly recognized epitopes outside regions mutated in the B.1.351 and B.1.1.7 variants. After two AZD1222 doses, spike-specific TCR breadth and depth were significantly higher than at day 0 and than in MenACWY recipients. Because no day 14 peak-response samples were available, repertoires were characterized only after the peak T cell response. In the small 56-69-year group, the increase in depth fell short of significance, most likely because of low power. Only six or seven AZD1222 recipients were SARS-CoV-2 seropositive at baseline, limiting conclusions about previously exposed vaccinees. Participants were mostly white British and included more females than males, and it was suggested by the authors that clonal diversity may have been underestimated.

This specimen's time point label, interpreted: baseline before first vaccination. Vaccinee samples were obtained from the UK trials COV001 and COV002, which included a single-blind randomized controlled phase 2/3 trial of AZD1222 (ChAdOx1 nCoV-19) in healthy adults. For TCRbeta chain sequencing, PBMC samples from trial participants were taken at day 0 and at day 28 after the second dose. V was cut back by 0 bases and J by 3 bases, leaving a gap of 7 bases between them. The CDR3, cysteine through phenylalanine, is 13 amino acids long. Only CDR3 DNA remains: 39 bases, in frame from the first base. Based on the germline V gene, the CDR1 and CDR2 sequences are SGDLS and YYNGEE. The CDR3 regions of human TCRbeta chains were subjected to immunosequencing. In the paper's pipeline: Repertoire TCRs were matched against a reference library of SARS-CoV-2-specific TCRs generated with the MIRA antigen-specificity platform. Breadth was defined as the fraction of unique TCRs that were SARS-CoV-2-associated. Depth was defined as the fraction of total T cells that were SARS-CoV-2-associated. Using the MIRA data, each spike-specific TCR was assigned both to the spike region to which the TCR was reactive and to a CD4 or CD8 class. Log10-transformed breadth and depth values were compared by one-way ANOVA with Sidak's multiple comparisons tests. Sourced from immuneACCESS, this table was stored by TCRdb with only in-frame sequences that have V and J called. A share of the clones is absent; for the studies checked, an unresolved V gene accounts for under half, and the remainder has no known explanation. V, J and clone size were drawn from that table, and D and trimming were deduced from the DNA. Present in this sample are about 110,000 clones, approximately 87% of which were seen just once. The ten largest clones capture approximately 5% of the sample.

Sequencing used peripheral blood, obtained on day 0 of AZD1222 vaccination. The receptor chain draws on TRBV9 and TRBJ2-7; the D gene lacks a confident call. The origin of this receptor is an adult in good health. In nucleotide form, the sequence is TGTGCCAGCAGCGTAGTGGTAAGCTACGAGCAGTACTTC. Its coded protein is CASSVVVSYEQYF.